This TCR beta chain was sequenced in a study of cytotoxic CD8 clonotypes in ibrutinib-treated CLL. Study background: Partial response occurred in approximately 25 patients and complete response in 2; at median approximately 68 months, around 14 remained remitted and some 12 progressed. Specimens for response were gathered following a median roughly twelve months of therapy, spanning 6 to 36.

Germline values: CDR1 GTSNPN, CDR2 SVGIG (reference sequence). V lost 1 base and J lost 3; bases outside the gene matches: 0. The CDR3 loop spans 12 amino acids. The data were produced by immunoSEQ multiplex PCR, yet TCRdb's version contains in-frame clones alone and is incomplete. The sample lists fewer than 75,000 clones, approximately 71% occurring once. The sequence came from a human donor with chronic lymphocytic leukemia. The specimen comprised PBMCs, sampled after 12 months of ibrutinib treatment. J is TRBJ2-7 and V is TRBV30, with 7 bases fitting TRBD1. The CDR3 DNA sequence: TGTGCCTGGAGTGCAGGGGGCTACGAGCAGTACTTC. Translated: CAWSAGGYEQYF.